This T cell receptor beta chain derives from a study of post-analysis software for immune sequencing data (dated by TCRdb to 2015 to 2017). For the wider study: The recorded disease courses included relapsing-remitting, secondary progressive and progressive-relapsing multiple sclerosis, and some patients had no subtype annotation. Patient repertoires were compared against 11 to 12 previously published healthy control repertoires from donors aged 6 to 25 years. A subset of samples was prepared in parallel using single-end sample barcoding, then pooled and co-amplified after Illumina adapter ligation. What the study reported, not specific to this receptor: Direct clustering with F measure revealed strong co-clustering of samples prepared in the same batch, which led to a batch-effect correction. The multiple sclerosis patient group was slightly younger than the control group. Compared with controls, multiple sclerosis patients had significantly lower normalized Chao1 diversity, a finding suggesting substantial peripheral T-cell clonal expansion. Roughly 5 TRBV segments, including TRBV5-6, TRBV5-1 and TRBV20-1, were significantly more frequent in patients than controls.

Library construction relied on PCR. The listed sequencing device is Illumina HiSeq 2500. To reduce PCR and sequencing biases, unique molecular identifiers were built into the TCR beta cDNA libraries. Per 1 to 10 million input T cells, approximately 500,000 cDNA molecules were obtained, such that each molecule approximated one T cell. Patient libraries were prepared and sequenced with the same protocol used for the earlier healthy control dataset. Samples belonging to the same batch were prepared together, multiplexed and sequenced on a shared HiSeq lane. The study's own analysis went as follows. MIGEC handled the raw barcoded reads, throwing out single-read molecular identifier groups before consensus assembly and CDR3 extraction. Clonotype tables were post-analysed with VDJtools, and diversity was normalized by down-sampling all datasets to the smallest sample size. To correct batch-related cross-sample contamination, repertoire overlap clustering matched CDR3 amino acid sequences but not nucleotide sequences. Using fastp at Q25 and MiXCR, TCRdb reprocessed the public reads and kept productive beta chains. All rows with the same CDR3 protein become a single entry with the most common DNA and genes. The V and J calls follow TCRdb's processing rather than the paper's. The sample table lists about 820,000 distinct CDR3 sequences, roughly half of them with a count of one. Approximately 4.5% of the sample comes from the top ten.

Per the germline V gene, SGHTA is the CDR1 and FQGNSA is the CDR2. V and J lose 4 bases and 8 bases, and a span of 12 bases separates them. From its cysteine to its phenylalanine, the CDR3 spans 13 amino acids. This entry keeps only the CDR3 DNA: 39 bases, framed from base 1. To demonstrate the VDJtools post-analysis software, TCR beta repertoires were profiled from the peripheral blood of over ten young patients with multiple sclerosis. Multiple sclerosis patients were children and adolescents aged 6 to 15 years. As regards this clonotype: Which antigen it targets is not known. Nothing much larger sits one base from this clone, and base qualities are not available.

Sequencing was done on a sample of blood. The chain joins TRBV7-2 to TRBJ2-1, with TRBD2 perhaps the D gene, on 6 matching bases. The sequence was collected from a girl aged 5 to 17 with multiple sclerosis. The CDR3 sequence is CASSSTGDYEQFF. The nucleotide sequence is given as TGTGCCAGCAGCTCCACGGGAGACTATGAGCAGTTCTTC. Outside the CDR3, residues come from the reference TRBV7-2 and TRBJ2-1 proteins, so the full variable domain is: GAGVSQSPSNKVTEKGKDVELRCDPISGHTALYWYRQSLGQGLEFLIYFQGNSAPDKSGLPSDRFSAERTGGSVSTLTIQRTQQEDSAVYLCASSSTGDYEQFFGPGTRLTVL.